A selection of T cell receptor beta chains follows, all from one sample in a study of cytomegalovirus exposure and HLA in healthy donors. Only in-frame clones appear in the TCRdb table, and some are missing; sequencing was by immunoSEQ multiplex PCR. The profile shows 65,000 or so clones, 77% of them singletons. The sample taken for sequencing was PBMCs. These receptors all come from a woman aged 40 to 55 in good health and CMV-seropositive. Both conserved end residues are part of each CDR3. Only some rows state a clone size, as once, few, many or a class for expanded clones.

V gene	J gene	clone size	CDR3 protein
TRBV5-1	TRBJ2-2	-	CASSLGLPGTGELFF
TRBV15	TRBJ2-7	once	CATSRAGQGYEQYF
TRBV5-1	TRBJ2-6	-	CASSPKRRTGGVSGANVLTF
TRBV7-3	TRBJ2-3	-	CASSSNSIADTQYF
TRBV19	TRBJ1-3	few	CASTLQQAAGNTIYF
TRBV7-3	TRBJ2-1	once	CASSLGQGGYNEQFF
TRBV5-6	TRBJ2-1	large	CASSPIGGGPYNEQFF
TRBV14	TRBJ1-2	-	CASSRVTGSGYTF
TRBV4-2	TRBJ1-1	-	CASSQATGPMNTEAFF
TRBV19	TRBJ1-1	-	CASSLSVNTEAFF
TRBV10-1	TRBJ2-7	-	CASIPLTGTDLYEQYF
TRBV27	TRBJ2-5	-	CASSLSPVQETQYF
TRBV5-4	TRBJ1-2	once	CASSPGGGDNYGYTF
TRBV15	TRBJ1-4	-	CATSRERDSANEKLFF
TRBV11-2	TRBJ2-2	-	CASSLDGKGWNTGELFF
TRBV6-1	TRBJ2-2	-	CASTELSDRTGELFF
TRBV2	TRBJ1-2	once	CASRMGQNYGYTF
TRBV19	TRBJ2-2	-	CAVSGLGNTGELFF
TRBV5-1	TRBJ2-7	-	CASPRDSHEQYF
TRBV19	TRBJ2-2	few	CASSFRKGGASTGELFF
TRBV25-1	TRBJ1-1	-	CASSESGTGNTEAFF
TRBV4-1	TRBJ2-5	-	CASSQLPGQGKEQYF
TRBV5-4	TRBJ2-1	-	CASSLATGVNEQFF